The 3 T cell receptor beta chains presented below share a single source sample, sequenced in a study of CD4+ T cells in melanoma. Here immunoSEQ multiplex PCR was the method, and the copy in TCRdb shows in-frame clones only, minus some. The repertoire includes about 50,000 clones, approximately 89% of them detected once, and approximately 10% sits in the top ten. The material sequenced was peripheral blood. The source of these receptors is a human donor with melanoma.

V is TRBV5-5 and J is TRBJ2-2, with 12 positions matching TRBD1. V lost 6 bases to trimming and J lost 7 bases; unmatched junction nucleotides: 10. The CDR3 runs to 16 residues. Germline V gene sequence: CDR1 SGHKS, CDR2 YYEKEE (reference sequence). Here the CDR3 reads CASTVGDRGRRGELFF. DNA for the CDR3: TGTGCCAGCACCGTTGGGGACAGGGGGCGACGCGGGGAGCTGTTTTTT.

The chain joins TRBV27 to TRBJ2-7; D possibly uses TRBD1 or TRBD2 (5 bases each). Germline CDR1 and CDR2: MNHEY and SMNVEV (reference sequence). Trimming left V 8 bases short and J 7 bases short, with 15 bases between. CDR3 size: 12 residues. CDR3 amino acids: CASGLRVDEQYF. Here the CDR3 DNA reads TGTGCCAGCGGACTCAGGGTGGATGAGCAGTACTTC.

The CDR3 bases are TGTGCCAGCAGCGTAGAAGTAGATACGCAGTATTTT. Translation: CASSVEVDTQYF. The chain has TRBV9 and TRBJ2-3; D is unresolved. Germline loops: CDR1 SGDLS, CDR2 YYNGEE. Trimming took 0 bases from V and 5 from J, leaving 4 bases between them. This CDR3 is built from 12 residues. Variable domain in full (rest from reference TRBV9 and TRBJ2-3): DSGVTQTPKHLITATGQRVTLRCSPRSGDLSVYWYQQSLDQGLQFLIQYYNGEERAKGNILERFSAQQFPDLHSELNLSSLELGDSALYFCASSVEVDTQYFGPGTRLTVL.